Given below is one TCR beta chain in context. Participants came from fewer than 25 US areas, aged about 18 to 89 years. Resolution of symptoms, clearance, or two negative PCRs was present in recovered Cohort 3 donors. CDR3 length equals 16 residues. V was clipped by 0 bases and J by 7 bases; unmatched bases: 8. Germline lookup yields CDR1 LNHNV and CDR2 YYDKDF (reference sequence). Original analysis: Cell counts per sample came from amplifying reference gene primers. Sequencing was performed with immunoSEQ multiplex PCR; in TCRdb, only in-frame clones are kept and a portion is missing. V and J calls plus clone size are reproduced from that table; the DNA served to infer D and trimming. The table records 130,000 or so clones, roughly 87% of them present only once. This specimen comes from a study of blood T cell repertoires in COVID-19. Study at large: The analysed material was cDNA or gDNA that came from T cells, B-cell-depleted T cells, or PBMCs.

The clonotype originates from a man aged 30 to 45 who had recovered from COVID-19. Input material: PBMCs or T cells enriched from blood (not recorded which). V and J are TRBV15 and TRBJ2-1; TRBD2 matches at 8 bases. The CDR3 coding sequence is TGTGCCACCAGCAGAGATGGTAATAGCGGGGTGAATGAGCAGTTCTTC. Amino acid sequence: CATSRDGNSGVNEQFF.